The TCR beta chain under discussion was sequenced for a study of CD8 T cells in Susac syndrome. At the level of the study: When blood was collected, patients with Susac syndrome were therapy-naive, were taking corticosteroids, or were receiving intravenous immunoglobulin alone.

Isolation of CD8+ and CD4+ T cells was performed negatively, whereas enrichment of TEMRA cells was done by FACS. The V gene end was trimmed by 1 base and the J gene end by 0 bases; junction bases not matched to a gene: 11. Germline CDR1 and CDR2: LGHDT and YNNKEL (reference sequence). The CDR3 spans 18 residues. Reverse transcription of roughly 0.5 to 1 ug RNA was performed with random hexamers. immunoSEQ multiplex PCR amplified TCR beta CDR3 across 54 Vbeta, 13 Jbeta. TCRdb fed the immunoSEQ multiplex PCR reads into MiXCR, producing one record per CDR3 protein. The sample consists of 200,000 or so distinct CDR3 sequences, approximately 95% of them appearing once.

The receptor comes from a human donor with Susac syndrome. This chain uses TRBV3-1 with TRBJ2-7; TRBD1 aligns across 8 bases. Sequencing was performed on CD4+ T cells from PBMCs. DNA of the CDR3: TGTGCCAGCAGCCAAGGTTTCAGGGGGCTTATCCACTCCTACGAGCAGTACTTC. It codes for CASSQGFRGLIHSYEQYF.